Shown below are 25 T cell receptor beta chains from a single sample sequenced in a study of blood T cells in healthy people across ages. It was with a sample-barcoded 5' primer and a J-beta primer mix that a second PCR of roughly 6 to 12 cycles was run. TCRdb analysed the 5' RACE reads with MiXCR anew, one entry per CDR3 protein. The top ten hold approximately 15% of the sample, which has 850,000 to 950,000 distinct CDR3 sequences, around 26% seen once. The specimen was blood. These TCRs come from an elderly woman in good health.

The chain recombines TRBV12-2 with TRBJ1-2; TRBD1, the table's D call, was not compared with the DNA. TRBV12-2 is deemed a pseudogene. The CDR3 sequence is 17 residues long. DNA of the CDR3: TGTGCAAGTCGCCCCTTCCTCCGGGACAGGGATAACTATGGCTACACCTTC. It specifies CASRPFLRDRDNYGYTF.

This clonotype was seen repeatedly, ten times or more. The chain uses TRBV7-9 and TRBJ1-1; 7 bases align to TRBD1. Germline assignment: CDR1 SEHNR and CDR2 FQNEAQ (reference sequence). V gave up 8 bases and J gave up 4 bases; unmatched junction bases: 4. The CDR3 is made up of 12 amino acids. The CDR3 DNA sequence: TGTGCCAGCGGACGGGACAGCACTGAAGCTTTCTTT. This sequence encodes CASGRDSTEAFF.

The J gene is TRBJ2-3, the V gene TRBV12-3 or TRBV12-4; D could derive from TRBD1 or TRBD2 (5 bases each). This CDR3 has 15 amino acids. V was clipped by 3 bases and J by 5 bases, with 15 bases between them. In DNA form, the CDR3 reads TGTGCCAGCAGTTTGGGGCGGACGAGCGGAGATACGCAGTATTTT. It specifies CASSLGRTSGDTQYF.

Comment on this clonotype: The missing conserved phenylalanine or tryptophan at the end of this CDR3 makes a read error likely. This chain joins TRBV18 and TRBJ2-5; TRBD2 matches 7 bases. The DNA end is a closer match to TRBJ2-7, so the J assignment may be wrong. CDR3 length: 16 amino acids. CDR1 and CDR2 from the germline V gene are KGHSH and LQKENI. The CDR3 sequence: CASSPPAGRVKNEQYC. The CDR3 coding sequence is TGTGCCAGCTCACCACCGGCAGGGAGGGTGAAAAACGAGCAGTACTGC.

Many counts were recorded for this clonotype. The rearrangement joins TRBV7-8 to TRBJ2-1; unclear D gene. V lost 1 base and J 8 bases, leaving 18 bases between the germline ends. The CDR3 loop spans 16 amino acids. Per germline, CDR1 SGHVS and CDR2 FQNEAQ. The CDR3, as DNA: TGTGCCAGCAGCTTAGATACCCCGCCGCCCTGGGATGAGCAGTTCTTC. Translating it yields CASSLDTPPPWDEQFF.

This clonotype was counted many times. The chain links TRBV20-1 to TRBJ2-1; D uncertain. The CDR3 sequence is 13 residues long. The V end was cut by 5 bases, the J end by 0 bases, with 8 bases between. CDR1 and CDR2 from the germline V gene are DFQATT and SNEGSKA (reference sequence). DNA for the CDR3: TGCAGTGCTCTCGACACCTCCTACAATGAGCAGTTCTTC. Protein product: CSALDTSYNEQFF.

This clonotype was seen only a few times. Since a much larger clone is just one base distant, this may be a read error. The gene calls are TRBV7-9 and TRBJ2-2, with D possibly being TRBD1 (6 bases). Looked up from germline, CDR1 is SEHNR and CDR2 is FQNEAQ (reference sequence). V was shortened by 5 bases and J by 0 bases, with 10 bases between the two germline ends. The CDR3 has 15 amino acids. CDR3 loop: CASSRDNTNTGELFF. The CDR3, as DNA: TGTGCCAGCAGCCGGGACAATACGAACACCGGGGAGCTGTTTTTT.

This clonotype was picked up many times. V gene TRBV25-1 combines with J gene TRBJ2-3; 10 positions match TRBD1. The CDR3 consists of 17 residues. Germline CDR1 MGHDK, CDR2 SYGVNS. J was trimmed by 0 bases and V by 2 bases; bases with no gene match: 5. The CDR3 region has the DNA TGTGCCAGCAGTGAAGGGACAGGGGTTCTAAGCACAGATACGCAGTATTTT. Its translation: CASSEGTGVLSTDTQYF.

This clonotype was observed at least ten times. V usage is TRBV6-4 and J usage is TRBJ2-7; 8 bases agree with TRBD2. Germline loops: CDR1 MRHNA, CDR2 SNTAGT. The length of the CDR3 is 16 residues. V dropped 5 bases and J dropped 0; count of bases not matched to a gene: 9. The CDR3 DNA sequence: TGTGCCAGCAGTTCCTCTAGGGGACTAGTCTCCTACGAGCAGTACTTC. This translates into CASSSSRGLVSYEQYF.

This clonotype came up many times. The chain is built from TRBV2 and TRBJ2-6; D may be TRBD2 (5 bases). The CDR3 runs to 15 residues. The germline V gene encodes CDR1 SNHLY and CDR2 FYNNEI. The V gene lost 6 bases and the J gene lost 2 bases, with 11 bases spanning the gap. The CDR3: CASSLVRAGANVLTF. DNA for the CDR3: TGTGCCAGCAGCCTCGTGAGGGCTGGGGCCAACGTCCTGACTTTC. Full variable domain (rest looked up from reference TRBV2 and TRBJ2-6): EPEVTQTPSHQVTQMGQEVILRCVPISNHLYFYWYRQILGQKVEFLVSFYNNEISEKSEIFDDQFSVERPDGSNFTLKIRSTKLEDSAMYFCASSLVRAGANVLTFGAGSRLTVL.

In DNA, the CDR3 is TGTGCCACCAGCAGAGATAACAGGGGGACCACTGAAGCTTTCTTT. Encoded protein: CATSRDNRGTTEAFF. The gene calls are TRBV15 and TRBJ1-1; 8 positions agree with TRBD1. Per the germline V gene, CDR1 is LNHNV and CDR2 is YYDKDF (reference sequence). The V gene end was trimmed by 0 bases and the J gene end by 4 bases; junction bases not matched to a gene: 4. The length of the CDR3 is 15 residues.

This clonotype turned up a few times. The CDR3 coding sequence is TGTGCCAGCAGTGTTGGGACCTCTGGAAACACCATATATTTT. Protein sequence: CASSVGTSGNTIYF. The chain employs TRBV2 and TRBJ1-3, with D possibly matching TRBD1 (5 bases). Trimming removed 4 bases at V and 0 bases at J, with 7 bases between. CDR3 length equals 14 residues. CDR1 and CDR2 from the germline V gene are SNHLY and FYNNEI.

The chain combines TRBV7-9 with TRBJ2-5; possibly TRBD2 for D (5 bases). V lost 1 base to trimming and J lost 5 bases, with 14 bases between them. Germline CDR1 and CDR2: SEHNR and FQNEAQ (reference sequence). This CDR3 contains 15 residues. The CDR3 coding sequence is TGTGCCAGCAGCTTAGTGAGGGTCGGAATCGAGACCCAGTACTTC. Its protein is CASSLVRVGIETQYF.

This clonotype was counted ten times or more. The chain is built from TRBV4-3 and TRBJ1-2, with TRBD1 matching over 9 bases. Germline CDR1 LGHNA, CDR2 YSLEER. The CDR3 length is 15 residues. The V segment lost 2 bases and the J segment 3 bases; nucleotides outside the gene matches: 4. This CDR3 reads CASSQSTGGDYGYTF. CDR3 sequence (DNA): TGCGCCAGCAGCCAATCTACAGGGGGCGACTATGGCTACACCTTC.

The rearrangement links TRBV3-1 to TRBJ2-1; D remains unclear. Germline V gives CDR1 LGHDT, CDR2 YNNKEL (reference sequence). The CDR3 runs 12 residues. V shed 2 bases and J shed 12 bases, with 11 bases lying between them. CDR3 nucleotides: TGTGCCAGCAGCCAATATGGATTAGGGCAGTTCTTC. Translating it yields CASSQYGLGQFF.

Notes on this clonotype: This may be a read error: a much more frequent sequence differs by one nucleotide. The rearrangement uses TRBV12-3 or TRBV12-4 and TRBJ2-5; 7 bases line up with TRBD2. The V segment lost 6 bases and the J segment 11 bases; nucleotides outside the gene matches: 15. This CDR3 is 14 amino acids long. The CDR3 region is CASSRGAGVNEQYF. CDR3 coding DNA: TGTGCCAGCAGCCGCGGGGCGGGGGTCAATGAGCAGTACTTC.

This clonotype was picked up a small number of times. The chain carries TRBV7-9 and TRBJ2-3, with D uncertain. This CDR3 is built from 15 residues. The V end was cut by 1 base, the J end by 1 base, with 9 bases between. CDR1 SEHNR and CDR2 FQNEAQ come from the germline V gene (reference sequence). As DNA, the CDR3 is TGTGCCAGCAGCTTAGGGAAAGTTGGCACAGATACGCAGTATTTT. Encoded protein: CASSLGKVGTDTQYF. Supplemented by reference TRBV7-9 and TRBJ2-3, the full variable domain reads DTGVSQNPRHKITKRGQNVTFRCDPISEHNRLYWYRQTLGQGPEFLTYFQNEAQLEKSRLLSDRFSAERPKGSFSTLEIQRTEQGDSAMYLCASSLGKVGTDTQYFGPGTRLTVL.

This clonotype was observed at least ten times. The V gene is TRBV27, the J gene TRBJ2-3; no definite D call. The V and J ends lost 2 bases and 8 bases respectively, with 2 bases between them. The CDR3 spans 10 residues. CDR1 is MNHEY and CDR2 is SMNVEV in the germline V gene (reference sequence). CDR3 coding DNA: TGTGCCAGCAGTTTAATTACGCAGTATTTT. Protein: CASSLITQYF.

This clonotype was detected ten times or more. The gene calls are TRBV10-3 and TRBJ1-6, with D possibly TRBD1 on 6 matching bases. Germline assignment: CDR1 ENHRY and CDR2 SYGVKD. The CDR3 runs to 14 residues. Trimming stripped 6 bases from V and 7 bases from J, with 13 bases between. The DNA for the CDR3 is TGTGCCATCAGCTTAACAGGGAACAATTCACCCCTCCACTTT. Translated, it gives CAISLTGNNSPLHF.

The sample holds many counts of this clonotype. The CDR3: CATSELGGSEQFF. The CDR3 DNA reads TGTGCCACCAGTGAATTAGGGGGGAGTGAGCAGTTCTTC. The chain has TRBV24-1 and TRBJ2-1; D possibly matches TRBD1 or TRBD2 (6 bases each). Germline assignment: CDR1 KGHDR and CDR2 SFDVKD. Trimming removed 4 bases at V and 9 bases at J, with 12 bases between. The CDR3 contains 13 residues.

This chain joins TRBV5-1 and TRBJ2-1; possible D gene TRBD1, 5 bases. V was shortened by 3 bases and J by 0 bases, with 10 bases between the two germline ends. The CDR3 spans 15 residues. From germline, CDR1 is SGHRS and CDR2 YFSETQ. Here the CDR3 DNA reads TGCGCCAGCAGCTCCTCAGGGCCCTCCTACAATGAGCAGTTCTTC. The encoded protein is CASSSSGPSYNEQFF.

V gene TRBV7-2 combines with J gene TRBJ2-2; D possibly uses TRBD1 or TRBD2 (5 bases each). V lost 4 bases, J lost 7 bases, and 13 bases lay in between. The CDR3 sequence is 14 residues long. The germline CDR1 and CDR2 sequences are SGHTA and FQGNSA. CDR3 residues: CASSSGPPGGELFF. The CDR3 DNA reads as TGTGCCAGCAGCTCGGGGCCCCCCGGCGGGGAGCTGTTTTTT.

About this clonotype: A read error may explain this, as a much larger clone is one base away. The genes are TRBV7-2 and TRBJ2-7; a possible D gene is TRBD1 (6 bases). Trimming took 4 bases from V and 3 from J, leaving 13 bases between them. This CDR3 is built from 14 residues. Per the germline V gene, CDR1 is SGHTA and CDR2 is FQGNSA. CDR3 bases: TGTGCCAGCAGCTACCCCGGGACACGCTACGAGCAGTACTTC. This sequence encodes CASSYPGTRYEQYF.

This clonotype was detected a few times. The chain carries TRBV5-5 and TRBJ1-1; tentatively, D is TRBD1 (6 bases). There are 15 residues in the CDR3. V dropped 4 bases and J dropped 5 bases, with 18 bases sitting between them. The germline gives CDR1 SGHKS, CDR2 YYEKEE (reference sequence). The CDR3, as DNA: TGTGCCAGCAGCCCAATAACGGGGGCAGGGACTGAAGCTTTCTTT. Translated: CASSPITGAGTEAFF. Variable domain in full (rest from reference TRBV5-5 and TRBJ1-1): DAGVTQSPTHLIKTRGQQVTLRCSPISGHKSVSWYQQVLGQGPQFIFQYYEKEERGRGNFPDRFSARQFPNYSSELNVNALLLGDSALYLCASSPITGAGTEAFFGQGTRLTVV.

To note about this clonotype: A much larger clone lies a single base off, so this may be a read error. The chain couples TRBV5-1 to TRBJ2-7, with 10 bases lining up with TRBD2. Judging by the DNA end, TRBJ2-5 fits better; the J call may be wrong. This CDR3 has 15 residues. CDR1 SGHRS and CDR2 YFSETQ come from the germline V gene. The CDR3 DNA sequence: TGCGCCAGCAGCTGGATTAGCGGGGGGTCAGAGACCCAGTACTTC. The encoded protein is CASSWISGGSETQYF.